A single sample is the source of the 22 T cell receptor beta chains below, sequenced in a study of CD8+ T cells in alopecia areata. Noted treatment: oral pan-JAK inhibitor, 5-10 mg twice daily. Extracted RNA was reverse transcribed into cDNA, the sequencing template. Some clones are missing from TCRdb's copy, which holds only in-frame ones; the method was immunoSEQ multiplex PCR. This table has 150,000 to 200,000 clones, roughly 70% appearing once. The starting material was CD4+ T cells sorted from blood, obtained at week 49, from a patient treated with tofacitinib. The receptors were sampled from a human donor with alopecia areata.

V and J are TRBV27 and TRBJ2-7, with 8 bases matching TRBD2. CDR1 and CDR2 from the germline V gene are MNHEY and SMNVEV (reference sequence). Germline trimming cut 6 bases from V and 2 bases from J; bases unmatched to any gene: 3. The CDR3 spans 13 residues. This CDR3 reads CASRLAGTYEQYF. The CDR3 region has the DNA TGTGCCAGCAGGCTAGCGGGCACCTACGAGCAGTACTTC.

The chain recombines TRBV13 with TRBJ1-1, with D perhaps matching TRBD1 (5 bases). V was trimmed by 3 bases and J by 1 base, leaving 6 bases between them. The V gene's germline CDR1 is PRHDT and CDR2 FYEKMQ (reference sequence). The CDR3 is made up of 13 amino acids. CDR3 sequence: CASSFTGNTEAFF. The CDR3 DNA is TGTGCCAGCAGCTTCACAGGGAACACTGAAGCTTTCTTT.

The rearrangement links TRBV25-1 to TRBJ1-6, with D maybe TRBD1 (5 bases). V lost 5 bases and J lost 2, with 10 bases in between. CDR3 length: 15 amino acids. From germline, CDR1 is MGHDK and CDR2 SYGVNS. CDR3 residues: CASSSQGPYNSPLHF. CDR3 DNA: TGTGCCAGCAGTAGTCAGGGACCCTATAATTCACCCCTCCACTTT.

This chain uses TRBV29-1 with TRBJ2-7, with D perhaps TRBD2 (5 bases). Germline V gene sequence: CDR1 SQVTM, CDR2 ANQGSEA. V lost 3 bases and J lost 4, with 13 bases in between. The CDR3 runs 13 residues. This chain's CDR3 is CSVETGSLYEQYF. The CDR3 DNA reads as TGCAGCGTTGAGACGGGGTCCCTATACGAGCAGTACTTC.

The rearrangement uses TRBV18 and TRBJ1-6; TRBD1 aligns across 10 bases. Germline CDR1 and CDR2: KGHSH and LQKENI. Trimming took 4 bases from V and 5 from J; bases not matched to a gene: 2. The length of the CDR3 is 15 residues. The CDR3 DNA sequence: TGTGCCAGCTCACGGGGGACAGGGGATAATTCACCCCTCCACTTT. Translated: CASSRGTGDNSPLHF.

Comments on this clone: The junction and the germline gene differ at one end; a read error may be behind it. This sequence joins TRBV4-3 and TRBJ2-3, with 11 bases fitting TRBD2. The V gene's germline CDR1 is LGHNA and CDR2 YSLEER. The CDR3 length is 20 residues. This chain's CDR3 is CASSQRIMLAGGGGTDTQYF. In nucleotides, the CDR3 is TGCGCCAGCAGCCAACGTATTATGCTAGCGGGGGGAGGCGGCACTGATACGCAGTATTTT.

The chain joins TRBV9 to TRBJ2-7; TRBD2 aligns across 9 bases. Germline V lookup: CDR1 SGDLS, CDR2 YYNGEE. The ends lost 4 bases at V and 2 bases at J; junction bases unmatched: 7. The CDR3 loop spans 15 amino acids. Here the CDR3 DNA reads TGTGCCAGCAGCCCCCGACTAGCGGAACCCTACGAGCAGTACTTC. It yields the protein CASSPRLAEPYEQYF.

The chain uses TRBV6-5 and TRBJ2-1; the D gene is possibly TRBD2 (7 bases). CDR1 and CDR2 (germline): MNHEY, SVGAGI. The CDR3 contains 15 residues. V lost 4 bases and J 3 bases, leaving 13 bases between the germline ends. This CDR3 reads CASSWGGGGYNEQFF. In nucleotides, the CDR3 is TGTGCCAGCAGTTGGGGAGGGGGAGGCTACAATGAGCAGTTCTTC.

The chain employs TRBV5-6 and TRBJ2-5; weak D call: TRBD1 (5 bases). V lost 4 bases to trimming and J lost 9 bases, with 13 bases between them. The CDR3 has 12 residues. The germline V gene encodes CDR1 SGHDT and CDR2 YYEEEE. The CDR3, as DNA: TGTGCCAGCAGCCCCACCCAAGGGGCCCAGTACTTC. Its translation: CASSPTQGAQYF.

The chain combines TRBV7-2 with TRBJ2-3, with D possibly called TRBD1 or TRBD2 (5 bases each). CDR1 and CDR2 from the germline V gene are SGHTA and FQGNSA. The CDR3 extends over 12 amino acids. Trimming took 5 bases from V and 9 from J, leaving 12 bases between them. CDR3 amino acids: CASSPLGDTQYF. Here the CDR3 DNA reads TGTGCCAGCAGCCCCCTAGGGGACACGCAGTATTTT.

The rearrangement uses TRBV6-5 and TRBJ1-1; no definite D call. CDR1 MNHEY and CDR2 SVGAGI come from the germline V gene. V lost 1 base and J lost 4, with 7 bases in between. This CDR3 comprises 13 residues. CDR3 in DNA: TGTGCCAGCAGTTACTTGGACCGCACTGAAGCTTTCTTT. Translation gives CASSYLDRTEAFF.

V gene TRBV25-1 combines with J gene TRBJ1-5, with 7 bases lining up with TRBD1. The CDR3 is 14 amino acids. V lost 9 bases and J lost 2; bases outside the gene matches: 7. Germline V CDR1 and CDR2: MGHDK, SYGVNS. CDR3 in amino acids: CASGTGAGNQPQHF. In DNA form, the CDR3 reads TGTGCCAGTGGTACAGGGGCGGGCAATCAGCCCCAGCATTTT.

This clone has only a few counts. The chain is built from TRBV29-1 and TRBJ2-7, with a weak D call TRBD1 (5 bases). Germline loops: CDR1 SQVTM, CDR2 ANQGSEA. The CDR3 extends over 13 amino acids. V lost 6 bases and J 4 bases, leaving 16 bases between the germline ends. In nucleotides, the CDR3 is TGCAGCGTAGGGGATCAGGGCGAGTACGAGCAGTACTTC. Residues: CSVGDQGEYEQYF.

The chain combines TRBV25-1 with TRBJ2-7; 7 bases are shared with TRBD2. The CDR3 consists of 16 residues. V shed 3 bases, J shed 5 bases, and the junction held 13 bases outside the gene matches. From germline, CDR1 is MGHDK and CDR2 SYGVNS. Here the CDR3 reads CASSESGWGGWDEQYF. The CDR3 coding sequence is TGTGCCAGCAGTGAGAGTGGTTGGGGGGGATGGGACGAGCAGTACTTC.

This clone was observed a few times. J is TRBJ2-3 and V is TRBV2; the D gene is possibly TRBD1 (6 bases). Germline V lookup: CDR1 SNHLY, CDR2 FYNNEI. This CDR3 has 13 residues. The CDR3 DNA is TGTGCTGGGACACGAGTGAGAATGAAAACGCAGTATTTT. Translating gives CAGTRVRMKTQYF.

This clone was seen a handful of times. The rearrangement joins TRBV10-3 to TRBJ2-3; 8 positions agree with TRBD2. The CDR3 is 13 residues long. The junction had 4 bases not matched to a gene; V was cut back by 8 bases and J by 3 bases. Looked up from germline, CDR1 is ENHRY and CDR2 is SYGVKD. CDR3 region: CAIGSGGTDTQYF. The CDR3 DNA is TGTGCCATCGGGAGCGGGGGAACAGATACGCAGTATTTT.

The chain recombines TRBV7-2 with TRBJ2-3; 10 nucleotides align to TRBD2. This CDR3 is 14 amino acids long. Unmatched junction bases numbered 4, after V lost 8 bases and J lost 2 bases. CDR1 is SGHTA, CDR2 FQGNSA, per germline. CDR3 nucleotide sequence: TGTGCCAGCCGGCTAGCGGGAGACACAGATACGCAGTATTTT. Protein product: CASRLAGDTDTQYF.

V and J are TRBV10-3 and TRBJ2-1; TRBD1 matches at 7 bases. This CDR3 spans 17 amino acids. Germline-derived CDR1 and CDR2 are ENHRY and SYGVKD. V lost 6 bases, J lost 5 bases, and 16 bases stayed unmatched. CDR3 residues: CAISPFSTGSSNNEQFF. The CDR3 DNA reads TGTGCCATCAGCCCCTTCTCGACAGGGAGTTCGAACAATGAGCAGTTCTTC.

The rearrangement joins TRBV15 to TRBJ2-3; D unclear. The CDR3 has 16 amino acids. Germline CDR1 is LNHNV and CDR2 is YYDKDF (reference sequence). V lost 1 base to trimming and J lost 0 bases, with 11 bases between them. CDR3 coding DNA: TGTGCCACCAGCAGAGTGTTCGACGGGAGCACAGATACGCAGTATTTT. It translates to CATSRVFDGSTDTQYF. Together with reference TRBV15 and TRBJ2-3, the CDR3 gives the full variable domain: DAMVIQNPRYQVTQFGKPVTLSCSQTLNHNVMYWYQQKSSQAPKLLFHYYDKDFNNEADTPDNFQSRRPNTSFCFLDIRSPGLGDTAMYLCATSRVFDGSTDTQYFGPGTRLTVL.

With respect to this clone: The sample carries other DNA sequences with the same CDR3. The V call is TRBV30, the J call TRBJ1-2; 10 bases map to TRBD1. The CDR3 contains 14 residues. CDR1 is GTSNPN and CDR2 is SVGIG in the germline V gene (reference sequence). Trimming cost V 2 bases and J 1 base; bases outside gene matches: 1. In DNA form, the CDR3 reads TGTGCCTGGAGTAGGACAGGGGGTAACTATGGCTACACCTTC. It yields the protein CAWSRTGGNYGYTF.

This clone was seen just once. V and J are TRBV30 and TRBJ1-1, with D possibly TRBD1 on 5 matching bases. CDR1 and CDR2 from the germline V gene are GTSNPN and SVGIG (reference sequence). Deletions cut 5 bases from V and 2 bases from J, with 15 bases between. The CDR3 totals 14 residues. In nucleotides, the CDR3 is TGTGCCTGGGCTTTTACAGGAGCCAACACTGAAGCTTTCTTT. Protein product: CAWAFTGANTEAFF.

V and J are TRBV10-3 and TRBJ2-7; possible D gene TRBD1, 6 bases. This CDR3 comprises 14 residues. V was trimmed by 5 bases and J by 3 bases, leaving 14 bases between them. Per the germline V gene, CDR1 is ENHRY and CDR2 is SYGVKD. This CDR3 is CAISRTDHNYEQYF. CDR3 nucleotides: TGTGCCATCAGTAGGACAGACCATAACTACGAGCAGTACTTC.